Below are 16 T cell receptor beta chains sequenced from a single sample in a study of PD-L1 blockade in urothelial cancer. Clones were sequenced by immunoSEQ multiplex PCR, and TCRdb holds only the in-frame ones, with some missing. The sample has about 87,000 clones, around 84% seen once. Time point described: pretreatment peripheral blood. Here the sequenced sample was PBMCs, taken around atezolizumab (anti-PD-L1) treatment. Receptors originate from a man aged 55-75 years with urothelial cancer.

V usage is TRBV18 and J usage is TRBJ2-1; 12 nucleotides match TRBD2. The CDR3 has 19 residues. CDR1 KGHSH and CDR2 LQKENI come from the germline V gene. The V gene end was trimmed by 3 bases and the J gene end by 3 bases; junction bases not matched to a gene: 12. Here the CDR3 reads CASSPPALAGGPLYNEQFF. Written as DNA, the CDR3 is TGTGCCAGCTCACCCCCGGCGCTAGCGGGAGGGCCCCTCTACAATGAGCAGTTCTTC. Based on the CDR3 plus reference TRBV18 and TRBJ2-1, the full variable domain is NAGVMQNPRHLVRRRGQEARLRCSPMKGHSHVYWYRQLPEEGLKFMVYLQKENIIDESGMPKERFSAEFPKEGPSILRIQQVVRGDSAAYFCASSPPALAGGPLYNEQFFGPGTRLTVL.

The CDR3 here is CASSQDRPPLQNYGYTF. In DNA form, the CDR3 reads TGCGCCAGCAGCCAAGATCGCCCCCCTTTACAGAACTATGGCTACACCTTC. The V gene is TRBV4-1, the J gene TRBJ1-2; D unclear. Germline V gives CDR1 MGHRA, CDR2 YSYEKL. V lost 0 bases and J 2 bases, leaving 16 bases between the germline ends. The CDR3 runs 17 residues.

The gene calls are TRBV19 and TRBJ2-2; the match to TRBD2 covers 8 bases. Germline V gives CDR1 LNHDA, CDR2 SQIVND (reference sequence). The V segment lost 7 bases and the J segment 4 bases; nucleotides outside the gene matches: 11. The CDR3 consists of 16 residues. The CDR3 region is CASTKSGSSGTGELFF. CDR3 DNA sequence: TGTGCCAGTACCAAGAGCGGGAGTTCGGGCACCGGGGAGCTGTTTTTT.

This rearrangement joins TRBV19 to TRBJ1-3; 11 nucleotides agree with TRBD1. Looked up from germline, CDR1 is LNHDA and CDR2 is SQIVND (reference sequence). Trimming took 3 bases from V and 4 from J; bases not matched to a gene: 8. The CDR3 has 17 residues. The CDR3 reads CASSMTGQGAPGNTIYF. The CDR3 DNA reads TGTGCCAGTAGTATGACCGGACAGGGGGCGCCCGGAAACACCATATATTTT.

The chain has TRBV28 and TRBJ1-2, with TRBD1 matching over 8 bases. The germline gives CDR1 MDHEN, CDR2 SYDVKM. V trimming: 2 bases; J trimming: 11 bases; junction bases outside the gene matches: 10. CDR3 length: 14 residues. The DNA for the CDR3 is TGTGCCAGCAGTTTAGAGGTCGGGACAGGTGGATACACCTTC. It specifies CASSLEVGTGGYTF.

The rearrangement joins TRBV4-3 to TRBJ2-1; TRBD2 matches 7 bases. After removal of 9 bases from V and 6 bases from J, the junction contained 5 bases not matched to a gene. CDR3 length equals 12 residues. Germline values: CDR1 LGHNA, CDR2 YSLEER. CDR3: CASSGPGNEQFF. The CDR3 DNA follows: TGCGCCAGTAGCGGGCCAGGCAATGAGCAGTTCTTC.

A single count supports this clone. The chain employs TRBV4-3 and TRBJ1-3; D not certain. The CDR3 loop spans 17 amino acids. V was cut by 0 bases and J by 0 bases, with 12 bases left in between. Germline V CDR1 and CDR2: LGHNA, YSLEER. In DNA form, the CDR3 reads TGCGCCAGCAGCCAAGAATGGGCCGCGTACTCTGGAAACACCATATATTTT. Encoded protein: CASSQEWAAYSGNTIYF.

The V gene is TRBV4-2, the J gene TRBJ1-5, with 8 bases identical to TRBD1. Germline-derived CDR1 and CDR2 are LGHNA and YNFKEQ. The CDR3 runs to 17 residues. After removal of 2 bases from V and 0 bases from J, the junction contained 6 bases not matched to a gene. CDR3 nucleotides: TGTGCCAGCAGCCAACGGACAGGGAGCTATAGCAATCAGCCCCAGCATTTT. It encodes CASSQRTGSYSNQPQHF.

This chain uses TRBV2 with TRBJ1-6, with 8 bases matching TRBD1. Germline assignment: CDR1 SNHLY and CDR2 FYNNEI. This CDR3 has 15 residues. The V and J ends lost 6 bases and 5 bases, in that order; junction bases with no gene match: 6. The CDR3 DNA follows: TGTGCCAGCAGAGGGGACAGGACCGATAATTCACCCCTCCACTTT. Protein: CASRGDRTDNSPLHF.

The sample holds a few counts of this clone. The chain couples TRBV18 to TRBJ1-1; 7 bases agree with TRBD1. This CDR3 has 15 residues. With 1 base clipped from V and 2 bases from J, the junction kept 4 bases outside the gene matches. Germline-derived CDR1 and CDR2 are KGHSH and LQKENI. The CDR3: CASSPLQGPNTEAFF. The CDR3 coding sequence is TGTGCCAGCTCACCACTACAGGGGCCCAACACTGAAGCTTTCTTT.

V is TRBV11-1 and J is TRBJ2-7; TRBD1 agrees at 7 bases. The V and J ends lost 4 bases and 7 bases, in that order; junction bases with no gene match: 13. CDR1 is SGHAT and CDR2 is FQDESV in the germline V gene (reference sequence). The CDR3 runs to 15 residues. CDR3 sequence reads: CASSSNRGQGREQYF. CDR3 sequence (DNA): TGTGCCAGCAGCTCCAACAGGGGTCAGGGACGGGAGCAGTACTTC.

CDR3 DNA: TGTGCCAGCAGCGGGGGACAGGTCCTCAATTCACCCCTCCACTTT. Translated, it gives CASSGGQVLNSPLHF. This sequence joins TRBV7-2 and TRBJ1-6; TRBD1 agrees at 8 bases. The V segment lost 5 bases and the J segment 7 bases; nucleotides outside the gene matches: 7. Germline V lookup: CDR1 SGHTA, CDR2 FQGNSA. This CDR3 has 15 amino acids.

This chain joins TRBV5-1 and TRBJ2-3; TRBD1 matches at 7 bases. V shed 4 bases and J 0 bases; nucleotides not matched to a gene: 8. This CDR3 comprises 16 residues. Germline V gives CDR1 SGHRS, CDR2 YFSETQ. This CDR3 reads CASSPGTDTSTDTQYF. Written as DNA, the CDR3 is TGCGCCAGCAGCCCCGGGACAGACACTAGCACAGATACGCAGTATTTT.

The chain carries TRBV14 and TRBJ1-3, with D uncertain. There are 15 residues in the CDR3. V was trimmed by 1 base and J by 4 bases, leaving 11 bases between them. Germline V gene lookup returns CDR1 SGHDN and CDR2 FVKESK. The CDR3 coding sequence is TGTGCCAGCAGCCAAGTAGCGGTCGAAGGAAACACCATATATTTT. Residues: CASSQVAVEGNTIYF.

This clone was recorded once. This rearrangement joins TRBV6-1 to TRBJ1-2; TRBD1 agrees at 7 bases. With 8 bases clipped from V and 3 bases from J, the junction kept 9 bases outside the gene matches. From germline, CDR1 is MNHNS and CDR2 SASEGT. The CDR3 covers 14 residues. The CDR3 DNA follows: TGTGCCAGCTTCGAACAGGGGAAGGACTATGGCTACACCTTC. Its protein is CASFEQGKDYGYTF.

The V and J genes are TRBV5-4 and TRBJ2-1; TRBD2 aligns across 14 bases. Germline V lookup: CDR1 SGHNT, CDR2 YYREEE (reference sequence). This CDR3 contains 17 residues. The V and J ends lost 3 bases and 3 bases, in that order; junction bases with no gene match: 5. CDR3 bases: TGTGCCAGCAGCTCAGGACTAGCGGGAGGAGGCTACAATGAGCAGTTCTTC. Its protein product is CASSSGLAGGGYNEQFF.